This TCR beta chain was obtained from a study of cytomegalovirus exposure and HLA in healthy donors. In the PCR, 60 Vbeta and 13 Jbeta primers were used. This table comes from immunoSEQ multiplex PCR, and its TCRdb copy is limited to in-frame clones, with some not included. The sample has about 46,000 clones. The TCR sequence derives from a middle-aged woman in good health and CMV-seronegative. Sequenced sample: PBMCs.

CDR3 coding DNA: TGTGCCAGCAGAGCAGGGACAGGGGACACCGGGGAGCTGTTTTTT. Residues: CASRAGTGDTGELFF. The rearrangement uses TRBV28 and TRBJ2-2; 10 nucleotides match TRBD1. The trim removed 6 bases at V and 3 bases at J, leaving 4 bases unmatched. Germline V gives CDR1 MDHEN, CDR2 SYDVKM. This CDR3 is built from 15 residues.